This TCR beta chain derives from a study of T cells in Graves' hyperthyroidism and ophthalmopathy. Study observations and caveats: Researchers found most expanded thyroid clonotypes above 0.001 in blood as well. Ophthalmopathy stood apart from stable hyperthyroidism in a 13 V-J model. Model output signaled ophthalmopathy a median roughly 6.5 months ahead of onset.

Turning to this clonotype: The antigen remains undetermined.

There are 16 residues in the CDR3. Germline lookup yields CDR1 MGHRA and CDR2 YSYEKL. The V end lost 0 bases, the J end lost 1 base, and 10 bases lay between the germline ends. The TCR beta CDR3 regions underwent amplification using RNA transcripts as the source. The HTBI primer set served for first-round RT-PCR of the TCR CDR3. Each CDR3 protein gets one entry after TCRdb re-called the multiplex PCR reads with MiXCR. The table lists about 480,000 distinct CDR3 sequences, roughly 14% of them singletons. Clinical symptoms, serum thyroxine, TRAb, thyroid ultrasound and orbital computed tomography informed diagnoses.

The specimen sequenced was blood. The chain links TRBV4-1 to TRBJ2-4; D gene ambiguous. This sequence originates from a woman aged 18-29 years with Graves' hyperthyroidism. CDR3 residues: CASSQDPGFAKNIQYF. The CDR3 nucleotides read TGCGCCAGCAGCCAAGACCCTGGTTTTGCCAAAAACATTCAGTACTTC.